The following is a T cell receptor beta chain sequence with its context. The antigen is undetermined. The V segment lost 6 bases and the J segment 2 bases; nucleotides outside the gene matches: 5. The CDR3 runs 16 residues. Germline CDR1 reads ENHRY; CDR2 reads SYGVKD. The data stem from a study of CD8 T cell repertoires and HIV-1 epitope variants. Survey-depth immunoSEQ sequencing covered TCR beta CDR3 regions. Profiling relied on immunoSEQ multiplex PCR, and the TCRdb table lists in-frame clones only, not all of them. The table has thousands of clones, approximately 60% seen once. The TCR comes from a male donor with HIV. V and J are TRBV10-3 and TRBJ2-6; 9 bases align to TRBD1. Sequencing was performed on cultured CD8+ T cells derived from PBMCs. This CDR3 reads CAIRTGDRAGANVLTF. The CDR3 region has the DNA TGTGCCATCAGGACCGGGGACAGGGCTGGGGCCAACGTCCTGACTTTC.